This TCR beta chain was captured by sequencing in a study of cytomegalovirus exposure and HLA in healthy donors. Study conclusions and caveats: As a later analysis revealed, the rate of TCR association differed by HLA locus, with DRB1 most and HLA-C fewest. Serostatus for CMV was the only available immune exposure information.

The study ran its PCR with 60 Vbeta and 13 Jbeta primers. The repertoire was sequenced with immunoSEQ multiplex PCR; TCRdb's copy has only in-frame clones and lacks some. The repertoire has more than 150,000 clones, around 83% of them found once; the top ten carry 0.95% to 1.5%. This clone appeared a single time. Its antigen is as yet unknown. With V trimmed by 2 bases and J by 4 bases, 5 bases remained unmatched. The CDR3 runs 15 residues. Per the germline V gene, CDR1 is MRHNA and CDR2 is SNTAGT. The chain is built from TRBV6-4 and TRBJ1-2; 9 bases are a match to TRBD1. Sequencing was carried out using PBMCs. The TCR was taken from a girl aged 2 to 10 in good health and CMV-seropositive. The CDR3 DNA sequence: TGTGCCAGCAGTGACCCCGACAGGGGGGTCTATGGCTACACCTTC. This encodes CASSDPDRGVYGYTF.